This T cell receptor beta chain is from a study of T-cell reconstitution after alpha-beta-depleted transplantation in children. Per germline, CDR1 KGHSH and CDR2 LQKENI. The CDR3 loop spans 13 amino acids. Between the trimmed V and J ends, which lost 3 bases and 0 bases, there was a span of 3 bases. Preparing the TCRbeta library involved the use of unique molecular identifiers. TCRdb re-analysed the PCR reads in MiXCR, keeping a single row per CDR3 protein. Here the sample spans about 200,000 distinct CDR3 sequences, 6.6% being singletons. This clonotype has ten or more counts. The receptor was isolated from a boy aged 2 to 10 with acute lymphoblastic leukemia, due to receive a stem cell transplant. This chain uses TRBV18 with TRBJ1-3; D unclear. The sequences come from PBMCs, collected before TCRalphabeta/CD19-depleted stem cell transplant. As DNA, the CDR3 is TGTGCCAGCTCACCCTCCTCTGGAAACACCATATATTTT. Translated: CASSPSSGNTIYF.